Sequencing of this T cell receptor beta chain was carried out in a study of cytomegalovirus exposure and HLA in healthy donors. The wider study: A preliminary data release comprised 70 million to 95 million unique TCRs obtained from HLA-typed donors.

Findings of the study overall: Among the sequence variants, a highly shared cluster was likely an artifact of sequencing. Being indistinguishable, some V segments were excluded, TRBV6-2 and TRBV6-3 among them.

The CDR3 sequence is 12 residues long. Per the germline V gene, CDR1 is MDHEN and CDR2 is SYDVKM. The V end was cut by 8 bases, the J end by 6 bases, with 10 bases between. The PCR made use of 60 Vbeta and 13 Jbeta primers. Measured with immunoSEQ multiplex PCR; TCRdb has only the in-frame clones, and not every one. The profile shows about 120,000 clones, around 77% of them singletons. A word on this clone: The antigen is unknown.

The J gene is TRBJ1-4, the V gene TRBV28, with D unclear. Sequences were obtained from PBMCs. The source of this sequence is a woman aged 30 to 39 in good health and CMV-seropositive. The DNA for the CDR3 is TGTGCCAGCGGAAGCGGGCATGAAAAACTGTTTTTT. Its protein product is CASGSGHEKLFF.